This T cell receptor beta chain appears in the sequencing data of a study of blood T cell repertoires in COVID-19. At the level of the study: The cDNA or gDNA used as material had been derived from T cells, B-cell-depleted T cells, or PBMCs.

CDR1 is SGDLS, CDR2 YYNGEE, per germline. There are 15 residues in the CDR3. V dropped 4 bases and J dropped 0; count of bases not matched to a gene: 2. Assay: immunoSEQ multiplex PCR; the TCRdb copy retains only in-frame clones and omits some. This table has 170,000 or so clones, about 90% appearing once. The chain joins TRBV9 to TRBJ2-7; 12 bases fit TRBD2. Specimen: PBMCs or T cells enriched from blood (not recorded which). The sequence came from a young woman who had recovered from COVID-19. CDR3 residues: CASSQTSGSSYEQYF. The CDR3 bases are TGTGCCAGCAGCCAGACTAGCGGGAGCTCCTACGAGCAGTACTTC.